This paragraph reports one TCR beta chain. Its antigen is unidentified. CDR3 length equals 16 residues. Trimming cost V 3 bases and J 0 bases, with 13 bases left between them. Germline V gene data show CDR1 as KGHSH and CDR2 as LQKENI. Only in-frame clones appear in the TCRdb table, and some are missing; sequencing was by immunoSEQ multiplex PCR. The sample has about 680,000 clones, 89% seen once. This entry belongs to a study of Ad26.COV2.S vaccination and SARS-CoV-2 variants. Background on the study: Ad26.COV2.S shots went into the muscle once or twice, 56 days apart. Points from the study as a whole: Responses of T cells in total may have been underestimated by the TCR breadth and depth analyses.

The treatment: 19 received Ad26.COV2.S at low or high dose, single or two shots; several received placebo; per-sample allocation not given. Sampling occurred on day 63 after the first vaccine or placebo injection. The chain has TRBV18 and TRBJ2-3; D gene uncertain. This TCR was sampled from a person between 18 and 65 years old who received the Ad26.COV2.S COVID-19 vaccine or a placebo. Here the sequenced sample was peripheral blood, taken in a trial of Ad26.COV2.S vaccine versus placebo. The CDR3 DNA reads TGTGCCAGCTCACCTTTGGCAGGCTCCAGCACAGATACGCAGTATTTT. Protein sequence: CASSPLAGSSTDTQYF.